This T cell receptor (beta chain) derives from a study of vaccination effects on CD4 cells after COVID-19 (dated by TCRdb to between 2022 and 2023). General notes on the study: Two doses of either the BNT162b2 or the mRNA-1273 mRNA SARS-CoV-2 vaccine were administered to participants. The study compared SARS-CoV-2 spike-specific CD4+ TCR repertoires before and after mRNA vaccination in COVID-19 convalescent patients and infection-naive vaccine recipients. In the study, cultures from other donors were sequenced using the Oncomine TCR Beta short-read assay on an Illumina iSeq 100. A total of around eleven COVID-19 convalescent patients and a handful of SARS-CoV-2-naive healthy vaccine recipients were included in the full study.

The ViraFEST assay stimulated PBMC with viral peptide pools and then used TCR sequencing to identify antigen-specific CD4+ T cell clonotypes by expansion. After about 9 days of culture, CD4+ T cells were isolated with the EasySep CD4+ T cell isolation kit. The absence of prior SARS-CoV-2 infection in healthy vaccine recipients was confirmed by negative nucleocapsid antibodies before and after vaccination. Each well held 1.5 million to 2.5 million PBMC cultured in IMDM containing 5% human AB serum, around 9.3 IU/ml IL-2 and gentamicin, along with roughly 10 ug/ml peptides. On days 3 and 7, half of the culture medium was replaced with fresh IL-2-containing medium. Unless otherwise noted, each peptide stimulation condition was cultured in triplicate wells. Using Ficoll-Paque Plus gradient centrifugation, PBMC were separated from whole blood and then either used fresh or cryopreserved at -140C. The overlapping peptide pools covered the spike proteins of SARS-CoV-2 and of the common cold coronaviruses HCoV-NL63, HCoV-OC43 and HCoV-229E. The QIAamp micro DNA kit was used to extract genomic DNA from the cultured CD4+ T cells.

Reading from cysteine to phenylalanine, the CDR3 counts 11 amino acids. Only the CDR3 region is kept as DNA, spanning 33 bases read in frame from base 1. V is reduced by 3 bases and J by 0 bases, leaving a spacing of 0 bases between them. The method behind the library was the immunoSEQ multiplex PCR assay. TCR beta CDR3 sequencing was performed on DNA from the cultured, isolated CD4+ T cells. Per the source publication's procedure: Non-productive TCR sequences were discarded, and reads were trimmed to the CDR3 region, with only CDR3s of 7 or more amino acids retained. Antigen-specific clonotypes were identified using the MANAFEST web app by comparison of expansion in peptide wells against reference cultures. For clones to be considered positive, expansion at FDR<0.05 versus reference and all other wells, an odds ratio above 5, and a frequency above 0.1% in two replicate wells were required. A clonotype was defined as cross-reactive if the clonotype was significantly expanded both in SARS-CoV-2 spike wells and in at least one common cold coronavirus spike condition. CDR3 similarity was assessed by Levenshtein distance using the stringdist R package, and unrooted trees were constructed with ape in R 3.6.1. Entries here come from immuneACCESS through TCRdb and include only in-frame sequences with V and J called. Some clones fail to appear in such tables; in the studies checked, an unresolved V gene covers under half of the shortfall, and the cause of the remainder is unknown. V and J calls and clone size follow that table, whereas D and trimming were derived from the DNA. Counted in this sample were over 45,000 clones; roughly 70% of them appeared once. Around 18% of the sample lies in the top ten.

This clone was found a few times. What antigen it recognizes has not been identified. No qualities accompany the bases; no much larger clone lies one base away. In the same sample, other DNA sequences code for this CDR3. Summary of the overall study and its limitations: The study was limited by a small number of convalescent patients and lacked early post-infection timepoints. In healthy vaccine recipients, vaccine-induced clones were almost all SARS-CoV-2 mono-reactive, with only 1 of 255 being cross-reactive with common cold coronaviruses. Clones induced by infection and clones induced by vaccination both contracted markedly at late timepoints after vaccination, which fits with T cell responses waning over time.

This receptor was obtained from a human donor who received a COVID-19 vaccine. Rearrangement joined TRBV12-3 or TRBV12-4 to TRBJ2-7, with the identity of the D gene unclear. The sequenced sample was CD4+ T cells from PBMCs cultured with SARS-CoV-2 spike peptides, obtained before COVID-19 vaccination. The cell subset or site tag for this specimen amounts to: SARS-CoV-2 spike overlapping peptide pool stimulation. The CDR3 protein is CASSFSYEQYF. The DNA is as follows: TGTGCCAGCAGTTTCTCCTACGAGCAGTACTTC.